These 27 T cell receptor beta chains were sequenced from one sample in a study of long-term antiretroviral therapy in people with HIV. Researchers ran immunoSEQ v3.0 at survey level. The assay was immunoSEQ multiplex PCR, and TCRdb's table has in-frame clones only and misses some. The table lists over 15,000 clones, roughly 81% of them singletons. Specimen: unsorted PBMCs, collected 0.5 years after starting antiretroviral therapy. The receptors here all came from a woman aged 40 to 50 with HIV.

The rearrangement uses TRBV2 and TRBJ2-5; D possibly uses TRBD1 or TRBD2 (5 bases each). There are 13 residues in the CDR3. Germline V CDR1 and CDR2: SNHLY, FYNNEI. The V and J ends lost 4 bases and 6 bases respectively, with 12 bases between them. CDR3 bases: TGTGCCAGCAGTGGGGGGTGGTACCAGACCCAGTACTTC. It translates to CASSGGWYQTQYF.

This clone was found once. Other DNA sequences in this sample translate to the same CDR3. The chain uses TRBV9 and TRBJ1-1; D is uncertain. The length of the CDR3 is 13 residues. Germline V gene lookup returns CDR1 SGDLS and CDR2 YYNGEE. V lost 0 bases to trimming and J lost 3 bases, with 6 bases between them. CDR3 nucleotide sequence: TGTGCCAGCAGCGTAGGCGGGGACACTGAAGCTTTCTTT. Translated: CASSVGGDTEAFF.

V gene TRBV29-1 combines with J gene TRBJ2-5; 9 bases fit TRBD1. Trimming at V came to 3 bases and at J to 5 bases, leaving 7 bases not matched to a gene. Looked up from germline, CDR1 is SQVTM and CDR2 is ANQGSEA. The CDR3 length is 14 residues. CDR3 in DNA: TGCAGCGTTGAGGCACAGGGGGCGGGGGAGACCCAGTACTTC. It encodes CSVEAQGAGETQYF. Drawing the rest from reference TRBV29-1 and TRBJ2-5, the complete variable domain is SAVISQKPSRDICQRGTSLTIQCQVDSQVTMMFWYRQQPGQSLTLIATANQGSEATYESGFVIDKFPISRPNLTFSTLTVSNMSPEDSSIYLCSVEAQGAGETQYFGPGTRLLVL.

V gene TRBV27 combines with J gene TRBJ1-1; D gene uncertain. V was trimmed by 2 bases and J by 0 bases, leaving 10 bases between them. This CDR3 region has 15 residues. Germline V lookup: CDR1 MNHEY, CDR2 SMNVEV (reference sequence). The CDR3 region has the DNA TGTGCCAGCAGTTTAAGTTGGTCTATGAACACTGAAGCTTTCTTT. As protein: CASSLSWSMNTEAFF.

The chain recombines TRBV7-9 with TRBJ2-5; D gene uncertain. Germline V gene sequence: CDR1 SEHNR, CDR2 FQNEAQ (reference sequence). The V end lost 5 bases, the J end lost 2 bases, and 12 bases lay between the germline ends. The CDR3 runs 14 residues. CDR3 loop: CASSLSSGQETQYF. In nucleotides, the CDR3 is TGTGCCAGCAGCCTTAGTAGTGGTCAAGAGACCCAGTACTTC.

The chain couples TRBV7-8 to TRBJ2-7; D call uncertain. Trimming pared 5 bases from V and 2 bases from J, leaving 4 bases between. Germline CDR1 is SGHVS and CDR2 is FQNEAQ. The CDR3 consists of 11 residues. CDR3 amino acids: CASSQAYEQYF. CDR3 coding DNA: TGTGCCAGCAGCCAAGCCTACGAGCAGTACTTC.

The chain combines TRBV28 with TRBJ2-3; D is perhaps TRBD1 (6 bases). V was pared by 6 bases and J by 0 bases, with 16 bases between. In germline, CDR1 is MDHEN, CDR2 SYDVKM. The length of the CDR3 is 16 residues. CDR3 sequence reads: CASSLQGRPSTDTQYF. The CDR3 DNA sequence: TGTGCCAGCAGCCTACAGGGCCGGCCTAGCACAGATACGCAGTATTTT.

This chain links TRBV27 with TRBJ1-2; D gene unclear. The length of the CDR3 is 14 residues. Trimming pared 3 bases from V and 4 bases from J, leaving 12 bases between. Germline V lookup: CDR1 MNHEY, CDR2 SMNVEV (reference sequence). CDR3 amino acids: CASSFSPGSYGYTF. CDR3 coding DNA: TGTGCCAGCAGTTTCAGCCCCGGCTCCTATGGCTACACCTTC.

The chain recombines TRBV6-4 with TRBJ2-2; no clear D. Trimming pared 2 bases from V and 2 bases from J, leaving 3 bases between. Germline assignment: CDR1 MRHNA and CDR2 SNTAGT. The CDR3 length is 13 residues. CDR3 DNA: TGTGCCAGCAGTGACGATAACACCGGGGAGCTGTTTTTT. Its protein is CASSDDNTGELFF.

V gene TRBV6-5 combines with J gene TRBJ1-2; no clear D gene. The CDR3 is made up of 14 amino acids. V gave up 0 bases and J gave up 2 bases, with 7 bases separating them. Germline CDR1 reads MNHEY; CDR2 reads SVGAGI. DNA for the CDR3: TGTGCCAGCAGTTACTCGTGGGGAAACTATGGCTACACCTTC. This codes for CASSYSWGNYGYTF.

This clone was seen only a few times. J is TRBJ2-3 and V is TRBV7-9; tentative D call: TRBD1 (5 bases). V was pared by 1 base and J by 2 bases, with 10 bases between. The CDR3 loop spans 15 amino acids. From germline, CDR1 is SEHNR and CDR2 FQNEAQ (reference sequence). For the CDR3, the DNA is TGTGCCAGCAGCTTAGTCCAGGGCCTCACAGATACGCAGTATTTT. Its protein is CASSLVQGLTDTQYF.

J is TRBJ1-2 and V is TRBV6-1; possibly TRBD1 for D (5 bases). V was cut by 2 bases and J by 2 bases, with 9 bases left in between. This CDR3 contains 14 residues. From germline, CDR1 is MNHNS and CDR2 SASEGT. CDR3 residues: CASSERQGNYGYTF. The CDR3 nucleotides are TGTGCCAGCAGTGAACGTCAGGGAAACTATGGCTACACCTTC.

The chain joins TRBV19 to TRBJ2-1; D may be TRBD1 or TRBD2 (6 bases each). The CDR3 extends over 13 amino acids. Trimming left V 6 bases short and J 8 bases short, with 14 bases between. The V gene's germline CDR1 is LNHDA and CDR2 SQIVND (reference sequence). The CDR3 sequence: CASRMGGLDEQFF. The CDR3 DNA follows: TGTGCCAGTAGAATGGGGGGCCTGGATGAGCAGTTCTTC. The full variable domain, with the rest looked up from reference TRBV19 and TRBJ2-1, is DGGITQSPKYLFRKEGQNVTLSCEQNLNHDAMYWYRQDPGQGLRLIYYSQIVNDFQKGDIAEGYSVSREKKESFPLTVTSAQKNPTAFYLCASRMGGLDEQFFGPGTRLTVL.

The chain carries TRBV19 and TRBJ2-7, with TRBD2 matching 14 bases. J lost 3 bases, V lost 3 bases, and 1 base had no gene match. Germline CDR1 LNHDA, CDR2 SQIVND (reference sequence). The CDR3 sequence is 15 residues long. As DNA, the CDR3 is TGTGCCAGTAGTATGGGACTAGCGGGAGACTACGAGCAGTACTTC. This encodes CASSMGLAGDYEQYF.

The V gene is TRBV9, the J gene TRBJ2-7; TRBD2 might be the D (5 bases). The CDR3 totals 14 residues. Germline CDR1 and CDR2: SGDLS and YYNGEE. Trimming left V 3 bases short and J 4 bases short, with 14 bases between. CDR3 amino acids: CASSDRGRVYEQYF. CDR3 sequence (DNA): TGTGCCAGCAGCGACCGGGGAAGGGTTTACGAGCAGTACTTC.

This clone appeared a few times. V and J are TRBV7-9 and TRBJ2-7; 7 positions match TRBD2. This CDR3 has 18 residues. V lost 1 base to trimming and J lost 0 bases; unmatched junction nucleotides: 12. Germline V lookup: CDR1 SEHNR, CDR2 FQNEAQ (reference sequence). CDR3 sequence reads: CASSLVWSAASGSYEQYF. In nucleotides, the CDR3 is TGTGCCAGCAGCTTAGTTTGGAGTGCGGCTAGCGGCTCCTACGAGCAGTACTTC.

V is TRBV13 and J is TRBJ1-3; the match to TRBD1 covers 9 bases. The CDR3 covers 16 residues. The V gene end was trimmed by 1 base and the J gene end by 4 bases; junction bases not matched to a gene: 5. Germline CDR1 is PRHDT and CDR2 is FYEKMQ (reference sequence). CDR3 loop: CASSLESDRGGNTIYF. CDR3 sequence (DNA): TGTGCCAGCAGCTTAGAATCCGACAGGGGGGGAAACACCATATATTTT.

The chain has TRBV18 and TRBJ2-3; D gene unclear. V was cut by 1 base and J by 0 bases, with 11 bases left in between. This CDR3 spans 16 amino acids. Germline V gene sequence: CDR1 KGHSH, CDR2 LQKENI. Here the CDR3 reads CASSPRGTSSTDTQYF. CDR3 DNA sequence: TGTGCCAGCTCACCACGTGGAACTTCTAGCACAGATACGCAGTATTTT.

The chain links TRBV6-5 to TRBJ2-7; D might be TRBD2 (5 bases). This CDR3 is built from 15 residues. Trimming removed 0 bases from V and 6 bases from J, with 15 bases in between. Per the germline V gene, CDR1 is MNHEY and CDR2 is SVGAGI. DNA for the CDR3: TGTGCCAGCAGTTACTCTTGGGGAGTAGCTGGCGAGCAGTACTTC. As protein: CASSYSWGVAGEQYF.

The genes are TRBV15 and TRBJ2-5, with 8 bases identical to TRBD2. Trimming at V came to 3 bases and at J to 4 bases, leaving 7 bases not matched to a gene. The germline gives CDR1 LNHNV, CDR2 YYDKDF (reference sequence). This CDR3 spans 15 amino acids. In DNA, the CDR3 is TGTGCCACCAGCAGTCGTAGTAGCGGGGCAGAGACCCAGTACTTC. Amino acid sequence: CATSSRSSGAETQYF.

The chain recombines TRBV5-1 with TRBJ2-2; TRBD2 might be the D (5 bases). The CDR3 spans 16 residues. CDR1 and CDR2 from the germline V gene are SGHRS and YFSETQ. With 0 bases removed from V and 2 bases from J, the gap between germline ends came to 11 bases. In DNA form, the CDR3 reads TGCGCCAGCAGCTTGGCCGGAGGCGTCAACACCGGGGAGCTGTTTTTT. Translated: CASSLAGGVNTGELFF.

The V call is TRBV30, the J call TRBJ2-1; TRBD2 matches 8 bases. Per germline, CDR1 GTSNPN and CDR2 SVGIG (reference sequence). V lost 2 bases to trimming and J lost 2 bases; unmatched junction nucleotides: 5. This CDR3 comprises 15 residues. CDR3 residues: CAWSQLAVPYNEQFF. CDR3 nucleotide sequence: TGTGCCTGGAGTCAACTAGCGGTCCCCTACAATGAGCAGTTCTTC.

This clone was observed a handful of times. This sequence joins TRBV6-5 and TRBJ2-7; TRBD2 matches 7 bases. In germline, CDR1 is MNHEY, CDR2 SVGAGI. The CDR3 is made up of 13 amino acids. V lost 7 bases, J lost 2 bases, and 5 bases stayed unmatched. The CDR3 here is CASTPGGTYEQYF. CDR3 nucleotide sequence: TGTGCCAGCACCCCGGGGGGAACCTACGAGCAGTACTTC.

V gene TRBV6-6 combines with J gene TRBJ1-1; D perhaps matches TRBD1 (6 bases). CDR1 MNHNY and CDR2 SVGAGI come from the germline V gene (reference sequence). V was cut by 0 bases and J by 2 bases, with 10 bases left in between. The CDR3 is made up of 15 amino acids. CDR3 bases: TGTGCCAGCAGTTACTCTGAGACAGGAAACACTGAAGCTTTCTTT. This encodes CASSYSETGNTEAFF.

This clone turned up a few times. The CDR3 loop is CASRQTSGRETQYF. The CDR3 nucleotides are TGTGCCAGCAGGCAGACTAGCGGAAGAGAGACCCAGTACTTC. The chain employs TRBV7-6 and TRBJ2-5; the match to TRBD2 covers 9 bases. CDR1 is SGHVS, CDR2 FNYEAQ, per germline. V lost 6 bases, J lost 4 bases, and 6 bases stayed unmatched. The CDR3 covers 14 residues.

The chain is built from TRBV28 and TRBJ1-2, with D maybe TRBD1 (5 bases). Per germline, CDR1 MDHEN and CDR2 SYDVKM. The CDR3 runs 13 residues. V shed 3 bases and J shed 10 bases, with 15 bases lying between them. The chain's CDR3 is CASSFGTQPLYTF. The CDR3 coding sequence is TGTGCCAGCAGTTTCGGGACCCAACCGCTCTACACCTTC.

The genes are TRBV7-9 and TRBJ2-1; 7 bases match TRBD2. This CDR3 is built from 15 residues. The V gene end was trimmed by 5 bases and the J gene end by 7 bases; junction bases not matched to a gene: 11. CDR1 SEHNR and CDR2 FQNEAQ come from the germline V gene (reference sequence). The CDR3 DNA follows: TGTGCCAGCAGCCGCAGGACTGAAGCGGGAAATGAGCAGTTCTTC. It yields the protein CASSRRTEAGNEQFF.